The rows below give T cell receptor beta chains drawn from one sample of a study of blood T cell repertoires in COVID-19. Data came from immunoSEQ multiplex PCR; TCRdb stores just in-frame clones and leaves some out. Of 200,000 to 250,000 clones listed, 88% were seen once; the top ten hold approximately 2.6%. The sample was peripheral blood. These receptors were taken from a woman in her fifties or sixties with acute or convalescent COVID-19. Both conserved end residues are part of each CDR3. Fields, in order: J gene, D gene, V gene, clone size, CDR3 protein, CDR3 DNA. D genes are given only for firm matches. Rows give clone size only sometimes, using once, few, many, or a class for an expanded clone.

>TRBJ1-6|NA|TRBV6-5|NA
CASRRQAEYSPLHF
TGTGCCAGCAGGCGACAGGCCGAATATTCACCCCTCCACTTT
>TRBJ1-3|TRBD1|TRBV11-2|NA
CASSLGYRGSGNTIYF
TGTGCCAGCAGCTTAGGCTACAGGGGATCTGGAAACACCATATATTTT
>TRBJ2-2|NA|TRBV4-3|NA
CASTARVADTGELFF
TGCGCAAGCACCGCCCGGGTGGCGGACACCGGGGAGCTGTTTTTT
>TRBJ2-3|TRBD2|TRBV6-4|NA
CASSVLAGRTDTQYF
TGTGCCAGCTCGGTACTAGCGGGCCGGACAGATACGCAGTATTTT
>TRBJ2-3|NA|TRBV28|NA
CASSSPQYTQYF
TGTGCCAGCAGCTCTCCTCAGTATACGCAGTATTTT
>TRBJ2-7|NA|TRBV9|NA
CASSVGGGTSYEQYF
TGTGCCAGCAGCGTAGGAGGAGGGACTTCCTACGAGCAGTACTTC
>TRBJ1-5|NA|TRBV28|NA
CASSLTDNQPQHF
TGTGCCAGCAGTTTGACAGACAATCAGCCCCAGCATTTT
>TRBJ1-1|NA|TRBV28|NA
CASSNHRLNTEAFF
TGTGCCAGCAGTAACCACAGACTGAACACTGAAGCTTTCTTT
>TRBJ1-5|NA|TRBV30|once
CAWSSDRNQPQHF
TGTGCCTGGAGTTCGGACAGAAATCAGCCCCAGCATTTT
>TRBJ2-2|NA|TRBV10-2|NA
CASTPTGTGELFF
TGCGCCAGCACCCCGACAGGAACCGGGGAGCTGTTTTTT
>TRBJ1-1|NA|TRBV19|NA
CASSIRYQDTEAFF
TGTGCCAGTAGTATTAGGTATCAGGACACTGAAGCTTTCTTT
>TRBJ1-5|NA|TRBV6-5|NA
CASSPRGGTNQPQHF
TGTGCCAGCAGTCCGCGGGGGGGTACGAATCAGCCCCAGCATTTT
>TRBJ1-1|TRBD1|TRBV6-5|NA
CASSYNRGRGTEAFF
TGTGCCAGCAGTTACAACAGGGGGCGCGGCACTGAAGCTTTCTTT
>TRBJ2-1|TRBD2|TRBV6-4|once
CASSDGTSGFNEQFF
TGTGCCAGCAGTGACGGGACTAGCGGATTCAATGAGCAGTTCTTC
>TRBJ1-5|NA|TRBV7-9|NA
CASSTVGPQHF
TGTGCCAGCAGCACTGTTGGGCCCCAGCATTTT
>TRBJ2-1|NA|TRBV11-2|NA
CASSYAGASYNEQFF
TGTGCCAGCAGCTACGCGGGGGCCTCCTACAATGAGCAGTTCTTC
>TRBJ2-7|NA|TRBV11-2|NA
CASSSSTGGYEQYF
TGTGCCAGCAGCTCGTCGACAGGCGGGTACGAGCAGTACTTC
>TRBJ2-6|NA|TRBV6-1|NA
CASSEGGAGANVLTF
TGTGCCAGCAGTGAAGGCGGGGCTGGGGCCAACGTCCTGACTTTC
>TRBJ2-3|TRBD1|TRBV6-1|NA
CASSERTGTGAFFTQYF
TGTGCCAGCAGTGAACGAACCGGGACAGGGGCTTTCTTTACGCAGTATTTT
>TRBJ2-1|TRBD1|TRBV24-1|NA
CATSAPGQGGRSEQFF
TGTGCCACCAGTGCTCCGGGACAGGGGGGGAGGAGTGAGCAGTTCTTC
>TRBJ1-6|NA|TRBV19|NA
CASSIVRGRSPLHF
TGTGCCAGTAGTATAGTCAGGGGCCGTTCACCCCTCCACTTT
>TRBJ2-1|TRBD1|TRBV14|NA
CASSQEVGRGSEQFF
TGTGCCAGCAGCCAAGAAGTCGGCAGGGGGAGCGAGCAGTTCTTC
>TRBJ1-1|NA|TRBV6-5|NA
CASSYAGPNTEAFF
TGTGCCAGCAGTTACGCGGGGCCGAACACTGAAGCTTTCTTT
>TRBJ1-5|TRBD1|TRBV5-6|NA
CASSETGSNQPQHF
TGTGCCAGCAGCGAGACAGGGAGCAATCAGCCCCAGCATTTT
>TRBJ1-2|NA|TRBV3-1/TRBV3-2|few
CASSQGRGGYTF
TGTGCCAGCAGCCAAGGGCGCGGGGGCTACACCTTC
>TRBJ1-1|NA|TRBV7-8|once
CASSPWTEENTEAFF
TGTGCCAGCAGCCCATGGACAGAGGAGAACACTGAAGCTTTCTTT
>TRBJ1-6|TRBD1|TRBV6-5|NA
CASNFDRGISPLHF
TGTGCCAGCAACTTTGACAGGGGGATTTCACCCCTCCACTTT
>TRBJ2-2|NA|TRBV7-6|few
CASSERTVNTGELFF
TGTGCCAGCAGCGAAAGGACAGTAAACACCGGGGAGCTGTTTTTT
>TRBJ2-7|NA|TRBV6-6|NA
CASSYGSGRQEQYF
TGTGCCAGCAGTTACGGTAGCGGTCGGCAAGAGCAGTACTTC